This T cell receptor beta chain was captured in a study of vaccination and CD4 T cells after COVID-19. For this clonotype: Its specificity is not known.

Sequenced with the Oncomine TCR Beta short-read assay was DNA taken from cultured CD4+ T cells. TCRdb independently ran MiXCR on the PCR reads; one entry per CDR3 protein. The repertoire holds roughly 4,000 distinct CDR3 sequences, around a fifth seen once, with roughly 16% in the top ten. Treatment indicated: approximately nine-day PBMC culture with coronavirus spike peptide pools or control peptides (ViraFEST assay). Per well, some 2.2 million PBMCs were cultured in the presence of around 9.4 IU/ml IL-2 and approximately 9.5 ug/ml peptide pools. The V end lost 0 bases, the J end lost 3 bases, and 15 bases lay between the germline ends. CDR1 and CDR2 from the germline V gene are LGHNA and YNFKEQ. This CDR3 spans 17 amino acids. Study-wide results and caveats: Among convalescent patients, a median around 85% of reactive clones emerged only after vaccination.

The chain uses TRBV4-2 and TRBJ2-1; D is possibly TRBD2 (6 bases). The sequence was collected from a human donor who had recovered from COVID-19. The sample taken for sequencing was CD4+ T cells from blood, cultured in vitro. CDR3 residues: CASSQDRAGLNYNEQFF. CDR3 DNA: TGTGCCAGCAGCCAAGATCGTGCGGGACTCAACTACAATGAGCAGTTCTTC.